This TCR beta chain was identified during a study of PD-1 blockade in classical Hodgkin lymphoma. Study overall: Administration of nivolumab to patients was at 3 mg/kg intravenously every 2 weeks.

Germline V CDR1 and CDR2: SGHRS, YFSETQ. CDR3 length: 13 amino acids. The V and J ends lost 3 bases and 7 bases respectively, with 10 bases between them. The repertoire was sequenced with immunoSEQ multiplex PCR; TCRdb's copy has only in-frame clones and lacks some. Of more than 140,000 clones in the sample, around 84% were seen once. No patient escaped relapse after autologous stem cell transplantation, and brentuximab vedotin exposure varied. Regarding this clone: This CDR3 is also generated by other DNA sequences in the sample.

The chain joins TRBV5-1 to TRBJ1-4; D may be TRBD1 (6 bases). This material consisted of peripheral blood mononuclear cells (PBMCs), taken before the second cycle of nivolumab. This sequence originates from a human donor with classical Hodgkin lymphoma. The CDR3 DNA sequence: TGCGCCAGCAGCTCTGGGACAAGTGAAAAACTGTTTTTT. This translates into CASSSGTSEKLFF. The complete variable domain, with remaining parts taken from reference TRBV5-1 and TRBJ1-4, reads KAGVTQTPRYLIKTRGQQVTLSCSPISGHRSVSWYQQTPGQGLQFLFEYFSETQRNKGNFPGRFSGRQFSNSRSEMNVSTLELGDSALYLCASSSGTSEKLFFGSGTQLSVL.